This passage covers 7 T cell receptor beta chains from one sample sequenced in a study of T cell repertoires in cytomegalovirus infection. TCRdb reprocessed the reads with MiXCR, giving one entry per CDR3 protein. The sample contains 250,000 or so distinct CDR3 sequences, around an eighth of which appear only once. The sequencing sample was made of PBMCs. The receptors here all came from a human donor in good health (CMV status not recorded). Some clones in this sample may be carry-over from other donors' samples.

V and J are TRBV7-9 and TRBJ1-1, with no clear D. The CDR3 is made up of 13 amino acids. Trimming took off 6 bases at V and 3 bases at J, with 11 bases between the two ends. The germline V gene encodes CDR1 SEHNR and CDR2 FQNEAQ (reference sequence). In DNA form, the CDR3 reads TGTGCCAGCAGGATCCTTAGGGACACTGAAGCTTTCTTT. Its protein product is CASRILRDTEAFF.

V is TRBV20-1 and J is TRBJ1-2; the D gene is possibly TRBD1 (6 bases). CDR1 DFQATT and CDR2 SNEGSKA come from the germline V gene (reference sequence). The CDR3 is 15 residues long. V lost 0 bases and J lost 7, with 18 bases in between. CDR3 nucleotide sequence: TGCAGTGCTAGAGATTTCCGGGGGGGCGCGAGTGGCTACACCTTC. Encoded protein: CSARDFRGGASGYTF.

This clonotype was observed at least ten times. The V and J genes are TRBV5-5 and TRBJ1-6; no clear D gene. V was pared by 1 base and J by 7 bases, with 6 bases between. Germline-derived CDR1 and CDR2 are SGHKS and YYEKEE (reference sequence). The length of the CDR3 is 13 residues. CDR3 sequence reads: CASSLNTNSPLHF. The CDR3 coding sequence is TGTGCCAGCAGCTTGAACACAAATTCACCCCTCCACTTT.

This clonotype has ten or more counts. V and J are TRBV5-4 and TRBJ2-7, with D unresolved. Germline V lookup: CDR1 SGHNT, CDR2 YYREEE (reference sequence). CDR3 length: 14 residues. V was trimmed by 0 bases and J by 2 bases, leaving 9 bases between them. CDR3 loop: CASSLVSYPYEQYF. Here the CDR3 DNA reads TGTGCCAGCAGCTTGGTCAGCTATCCCTACGAGCAGTACTTC. The variable domain in full, completed from reference TRBV5-4 and TRBJ2-7, reads ETGVTQSPTHLIKTRGQQVTLRCSSQSGHNTVSWYQQALGQGPQFIFQYYREEENGRGNFPPRFSGLQFPNYSSELNVNALELDDSALYLCASSLVSYPYEQYFGPGTRLTVT.

This clonotype has ten or more counts. The chain combines TRBV7-2 with TRBJ1-5, with D hard to call. V was trimmed by 5 bases and J by 7 bases, leaving 12 bases between them. The CDR3 has 13 residues. Per the germline V gene, CDR1 is SGHTA and CDR2 is FQGNSA. For the CDR3, the DNA is TGTGCCAGCAGCGTCGAGGGAGACCAGCCCCAGCATTTT. This gives the protein CASSVEGDQPQHF.

The chain couples TRBV18 to TRBJ2-4; TRBD1 is a possible D gene (6 bases). Trimming stripped 4 bases from V and 8 bases from J, with 21 bases between. CDR3 length: 16 residues. The germline V gene encodes CDR1 KGHSH and CDR2 LQKENI. The CDR3 loop is CASSLRELGAKDIQYF. The CDR3 DNA sequence: TGTGCCAGCTCACTGCGTGAACTGGGGGCCAAGGACATTCAGTACTTC.

At least ten counts were recorded for this clonotype. This rearrangement joins TRBV19 to TRBJ2-1; 12 bases are shared with TRBD2. Germline lookup yields CDR1 LNHDA and CDR2 SQIVND (reference sequence). The V segment lost 3 bases and the J segment 10 bases; nucleotides outside the gene matches: 7. The CDR3 contains 15 residues. The CDR3 DNA sequence: TGTGCCAGTAGTATCCTAGCGGGGGGGCCCGAAGAGCAGTTCTTC. It specifies CASSILAGGPEEQFF.